Each of the 23 T cell receptor beta chains below was sequenced from the same sample in a study of control samples from healthy donors and cancer patients. Here immunoSEQ multiplex PCR was the method, and the copy in TCRdb shows in-frame clones only, minus some. The table has 100,000 to 150,000 clones, 90% seen once. The specimen was blood. All receptors derive from a man between 35 and 55 years old in good health.

The chain has TRBV2 and TRBJ1-3; D is unresolved. The CDR3 runs to 12 residues. CDR1 and CDR2 (germline): SNHLY, FYNNEI. Trimming took 6 bases from V and 3 from J, leaving 6 bases between them. The CDR3 DNA follows: TGTGCCAGCAGAGCGGGTGGAAACACCATATATTTT. Protein product: CASRAGGNTIYF.

The V call is TRBV14, the J call TRBJ1-1; D unclear. Trimming stripped 3 bases from V and 6 bases from J, with 20 bases between. Per germline, CDR1 SGHDN and CDR2 FVKESK. This CDR3 contains 16 residues. The chain's CDR3 is CASSQGVSFRVSEAFF. The CDR3 DNA follows: TGTGCCAGCAGCCAGGGCGTCAGTTTTCGGGTCTCTGAAGCTTTCTTT.

The CDR3 DNA is TGTGCCAGCAGCGGGAGACTAGCGGGGGGGCAAAACACCGGGGAGCTGTTTTTT. Translating gives CASSGRLAGGQNTGELFF. This rearrangement joins TRBV9 to TRBJ2-2, with 14 bases matching TRBD2. The CDR3 has 18 amino acids. CDR1 is SGDLS, CDR2 YYNGEE, per germline. V gave up 3 bases and J gave up 2 bases; unmatched junction bases: 6.

This clone was seen just once. The chain carries TRBV19 and TRBJ2-5; 8 bases agree with TRBD1. The CDR3 spans 13 residues. The J segment lost 5 bases and the V segment lost 5 bases, leaving 4 bases of the junction unmatched. Germline V gives CDR1 LNHDA, CDR2 SQIVND (reference sequence). The CDR3 loop reads CASSSYRGETQYF. In nucleotides, the CDR3 is TGTGCCAGTAGTTCCTACAGGGGGGAGACCCAGTACTTC.

The V and J genes are TRBV5-1 and TRBJ1-1; the match to TRBD1 covers 9 bases. The CDR3 covers 14 residues. Germline CDR1 and CDR2: SGHRS and YFSETQ. Losses at the gene ends were 4 bases for V and 6 bases for J; bases not matched to a gene: 7. The CDR3 nucleotides read TGCGCCAGCAGCCTCCGGGACAGGGTACCTGAAGCTTTCTTT. Its translation is CASSLRDRVPEAFF.

The chain uses TRBV12-5 and TRBJ2-5, with a tentative D call TRBD1 (6 bases). This CDR3 is 13 amino acids long. Trimming pared 8 bases from V and 3 bases from J, leaving 13 bases between. Germline V gene sequence: CDR1 LGHNT, CDR2 FRNRAP. CDR3 amino acids: CASSFEGEETQYF. The CDR3 region has the DNA TGTGCTAGTTCTTTCGAGGGGGAAGAGACCCAGTACTTC.

The chain uses TRBV15 and TRBJ2-7; 8 bases are a match to TRBD2. This CDR3 comprises 16 residues. Germline V gene data show CDR1 as LNHNV and CDR2 as YYDKDF (reference sequence). V lost 0 bases and J lost 4; bases outside the gene matches: 8. The CDR3 is CATSRDAGASGYEQYF. The CDR3 coding sequence is TGTGCCACCAGCAGAGATGCGGGTGCTAGCGGGTACGAGCAGTACTTC. Using reference TRBV15 and TRBJ2-7 for the parts outside the CDR3, the full variable domain is DAMVIQNPRYQVTQFGKPVTLSCSQTLNHNVMYWYQQKSSQAPKLLFHYYDKDFNNEADTPDNFQSRRPNTSFCFLDIRSPGLGDTAMYLCATSRDAGASGYEQYFGPGTRLTVT.

The rearrangement uses TRBV28 and TRBJ1-4, with 7 bases that match TRBD1. V gave up 3 bases and J gave up 8 bases; unmatched junction bases: 6. CDR3 length: 14 residues. Per germline, CDR1 MDHEN and CDR2 SYDVKM. The DNA for the CDR3 is TGTGCCAGCAGTTTCCCCGGGACAGCAGAAAAACTGTTTTTT. As protein: CASSFPGTAEKLFF.

V usage is TRBV18 and J usage is TRBJ1-2, with D possibly being TRBD1 (5 bases). Trimming cost V 2 bases and J 3 bases, with 10 bases left between them. The CDR3 is 14 residues long. Germline V gene lookup returns CDR1 KGHSH and CDR2 LQKENI. The CDR3 loop is CASSPGTFDYGYTF. In DNA form, the CDR3 reads TGTGCCAGCTCACCAGGGACGTTTGACTATGGCTACACCTTC.

The J gene is TRBJ2-3, the V gene TRBV30; the match to TRBD2 covers 7 bases. Germline V gives CDR1 GTSNPN, CDR2 SVGIG (reference sequence). V lost 1 base to trimming and J lost 0 bases; unmatched junction nucleotides: 7. CDR3 size: 16 residues. Here the CDR3 DNA reads TGTGCCTGGAGTGAATTTGGGGGGGGGAGCACAGATACGCAGTATTTT. Translation: CAWSEFGGGSTDTQYF.

This rearrangement joins TRBV9 to TRBJ1-6; D is perhaps TRBD1 (5 bases). Germline CDR1 reads SGDLS; CDR2 reads YYNGEE. V was pared by 7 bases and J by 3 bases, with 11 bases between. The CDR3 covers 14 residues. The CDR3 reads CASGQGLYNSPLHF. CDR3 bases: TGTGCCAGCGGGCAGGGCCTCTATAATTCACCCCTCCACTTT.

V gene TRBV2 combines with J gene TRBJ2-2; 8 bases are shared with TRBD2. Trimming cost V 7 bases and J 5 bases; bases outside gene matches: 6. This CDR3 spans 14 amino acids. Looked up from germline, CDR1 is SNHLY and CDR2 is FYNNEI. The CDR3 DNA reads TGTGCCAGCACCCCCAGCGGGGGAACCGGGGAGCTGTTTTTT. It translates to CASTPSGGTGELFF.

The chain recombines TRBV20-1 with TRBJ2-5, with 9 nucleotides matching TRBD2. This CDR3 contains 16 residues. Germline V gene sequence: CDR1 DFQATT, CDR2 SNEGSKA (reference sequence). V lost 3 bases, J lost 0 bases, and 8 bases stayed unmatched. The CDR3 loop reads CSASRLAGAYQETQYF. The DNA for the CDR3 is TGCAGTGCTAGTAGATTAGCGGGGGCGTACCAAGAGACCCAGTACTTC.

The chain carries TRBV11-2 and TRBJ2-7; D gene ambiguous. Germline V CDR1 and CDR2: SGHAT, FQNNGV. The CDR3 is made up of 13 amino acids. V dropped 5 bases and J dropped 5 bases, with 13 bases sitting between them. The CDR3 here is CASSRPEFNEQYF. CDR3 DNA sequence: TGTGCCAGCAGCCGGCCGGAGTTCAACGAGCAGTACTTC.

The V gene is TRBV6-1, the J gene TRBJ2-7; the D is unclear. V shed 2 bases and J shed 4 bases, with 6 bases lying between them. From germline, CDR1 is MNHNS and CDR2 SASEGT. This CDR3 contains 12 residues. CDR3 amino acids: CASSEIGYEQYF. CDR3 DNA: TGTGCCAGCAGTGAAATCGGTTACGAGCAGTACTTC.

The gene calls are TRBV19 and TRBJ1-5; no reliable D call. V gave up 7 bases and J gave up 1 base, with 14 bases separating them. Germline loops: CDR1 LNHDA, CDR2 SQIVND (reference sequence). This CDR3 has 15 residues. In DNA form, the CDR3 reads TGTGCCAGTAACTATCGGGAGGGCAGCAATCAGCCCCAGCATTTT. This codes for CASNYREGSNQPQHF.

The chain couples TRBV5-6 to TRBJ2-2; 8 positions agree with TRBD1. Germline-derived CDR1 and CDR2 are SGHDT and YYEEEE. The length of the CDR3 is 17 residues. With V trimmed by 3 bases and J by 6 bases, 13 bases remained unmatched. The CDR3 region is CASSSTRNRGKAGELFF. CDR3 sequence (DNA): TGTGCCAGCAGCTCCACCAGAAACAGGGGGAAGGCCGGGGAGCTGTTTTTT.

The chain is built from TRBV7-6 and TRBJ2-7; unclear D gene. Germline CDR1 and CDR2: SGHVS and FNYEAQ. Trimming pared 8 bases from V and 4 bases from J, leaving 15 bases between. The CDR3 runs to 13 residues. This chain's CDR3 is CASPYSLHYEQYF. In DNA form, the CDR3 reads TGTGCCAGCCCATACTCCCTACATTACGAGCAGTACTTC.

This chain links TRBV30 with TRBJ1-2, with D possibly TRBD1 on 6 matching bases. V lost 1 base and J 4 bases, leaving 13 bases between the germline ends. The CDR3 runs 14 residues. CDR1 is GTSNPN, CDR2 SVGIG, per germline (reference sequence). The CDR3 nucleotides are TGTGCCTGGAGTGGAGACGACAGGCCCTATGGCTACACCTTC. Translated: CAWSGDDRPYGYTF.

The rearrangement links TRBV2 to TRBJ2-3; TRBD2 matches 12 bases. V dropped 6 bases and J dropped 5; count of bases not matched to a gene: 6. The CDR3 runs to 15 residues. The germline V gene has CDR1 SNHLY and CDR2 FYNNEI. The DNA for the CDR3 is TGTGCCAGCAGCGCTAGCGGGGGGGCAGGAGATACGCAGTATTTT. It encodes CASSASGGAGDTQYF.

The chain employs TRBV12-3 or TRBV12-4 and TRBJ2-2; TRBD2 might be the D (6 bases). V gave up 2 bases and J gave up 7 bases, with 8 bases separating them. This CDR3 is built from 13 residues. The CDR3 DNA sequence: TGTGCCAGCAGTTTAACGGGGGTCGGGGAGCTGTTTTTT. It yields the protein CASSLTGVGELFF.

The chain is built from TRBV7-8 and TRBJ2-5, with 8 bases aligning to TRBD2. V lost 5 bases and J lost 7; bases outside the gene matches: 9. The CDR3 is made up of 14 amino acids. From germline, CDR1 is SGHVS and CDR2 FQNEAQ. As DNA, the CDR3 is TGTGCCAGCAGCCCTAGCGGGCCAGGAGCGACCCAGTACTTC. Its protein is CASSPSGPGATQYF.

The V and J genes are TRBV10-3 and TRBJ2-2, with D unresolved. CDR1 and CDR2 from the germline V gene are ENHRY and SYGVKD. Trimming stripped 4 bases from V and 2 bases from J, with 5 bases between. The length of the CDR3 is 13 residues. This CDR3 reads CAISGLNTGELFF. CDR3 in DNA: TGTGCCATCAGTGGGCTAAACACCGGGGAGCTGTTTTTT.